These T cell receptor beta chains were read from a single sample in a study of beta chain features in type 1 diabetes. Produced via immunoSEQ multiplex PCR; TCRdb's table is partial and in-frame only. The sample lists roughly 450,000 clones, about an eighth seen once, with 0.035% to 0.05% in the top ten. The source material was naive CD4+ T cells from blood. Source of these receptors: a woman aged 18-29 years in good health. Both conserved end residues are part of each CDR3. The D gene is left open where the match is weak. Clone size is given for some rows only: seen once, a few or many times, or a class if the clone is expanded.

clone size | J gene | V gene | D gene | CDR3 DNA | CDR3 protein
few | TRBJ2-1 | TRBV7-2 | - | TGTGCCAGCAGCTTAGAGGGAGGTTGGAATGAGCAGTTCTTC | CASSLEGGWNEQFF
many | TRBJ2-7 | TRBV25-1 | TRBD2 | TGTGCCAGCAGTGAGGGCGGGAGCAACGAGCAGTACTTC | CASSEGGSNEQYF
few | TRBJ2-6 | TRBV5-4 | - | TGTGCCAGCAGCTTGGGCAGTCCCTCTGGGGCCAACGTCCTGACTTTC | CASSLGSPSGANVLTF
- | TRBJ1-2 | TRBV30 | TRBD1 | TGTGCCTGGAGTGTCCCCTCCGGGACAGGGAGTGGCTACACCTTC | CAWSVPSGTGSGYTF
- | TRBJ2-5 | TRBV2 | - | TGTGCCAGCAGTGTGAGAGGAGAGACCCAGTACTTC | CASSVRGETQYF
- | TRBJ2-2 | TRBV5-6 | TRBD2 | TGTGCCAGCAGCCAGACTAGCGGGGTTGTCACCGGGGAGCTGTTTTTT | CASSQTSGVVTGELFF
- | TRBJ2-1 | TRBV10-3 | - | TGTGCCATCAGTGAGTCTACCCCCAGCGGGCAGTTCTTC | CAISESTPSGQFF
- | TRBJ2-3 | TRBV11-1 | - | TGTGCCAGCAGAGTCCTGGGGGATACGCAGTATTTT | CASRVLGDTQYF
- | TRBJ2-2 | TRBV28 | - | TGTGCCAGCGAAAGAACAGGCACCGGGGAGCTGTTTTTT | CASERTGTGELFF
- | TRBJ2-6 | TRBV19 | TRBD1 | TGTGCCAGTAGAACCCGGGACAGGGTATTCTCTGGGGCCAACGTCCTGACTTTC | CASRTRDRVFSGANVLTF
- | TRBJ1-1 | TRBV7-9 | - | TGTGCCAGCAGCCCTGCCTCTGGGGTAGGTAACCTTGAAGCTTTCTTT | CASSPASGVGNLEAFF
few | TRBJ2-2 | TRBV15 | - | TGTGCCACCAGCAGGCGGGTATCAGGGGCCGGGGAGCTGTTTTTT | CATSRRVSGAGELFF
few | TRBJ2-5 | TRBV29-1 | - | TGCAGCGTTGAAGACCCGTTCAGGAGGACCCAGTACTTC | CSVEDPFRRTQYF
few | TRBJ1-1 | TRBV4-1 | TRBD1 | TGCGCCAGCAGCCAAGACAGGGGGCGCGGGACTGAAGCTTTCTTT | CASSQDRGRGTEAFF
few | TRBJ1-1 | TRBV7-9 | - | TGTGCCAGCAGCCCCCCCGGGAACACTGAAGCTTTCTTT | CASSPPGNTEAFF
- | TRBJ2-2 | TRBV25-1 | TRBD1 | TGTGCCAGCCCTTGGGGTGGCACAGGGGAGACGAACACCGGGGAGCTGTTTTTT | CASPWGGTGETNTGELFF
- | TRBJ2-1 | TRBV12-2 | - | TGTGCAAGTCGTTCCAAAACTAGCCACAATGAGCAGTTCTTC | CASRSKTSHNEQFF
few | TRBJ2-4 | TRBV4-3 | - | TGCGCCAGCAGCCAAGATACGAGGGGCGGAAACATTCAGTACTTC | CASSQDTRGGNIQYF
- | TRBJ2-5 | TRBV5-4 | - | TGTGCCAGCAGCTTGGGACAAACGGGAGAGACCCAGTACTTC | CASSLGQTGETQYF
few | TRBJ2-1 | TRBV29-1 | - | TGCAGCGTTGCAAGGAACACCAACAATGAGCAGTTCTTC | CSVARNTNNEQFF
few | TRBJ1-1 | TRBV30 | TRBD1 | TGTGCCTGGAGGGGACAGGGGTTCGACGTAGCTTTCTTT | CAWRGQGFDVAFF
- | TRBJ1-1 | TRBV7-8 | - | TGTGCCAGCAGCTACGCAGGGAAATTCACTGAAGCTTTCTTT | CASSYAGKFTEAFF
few | TRBJ2-1 | TRBV29-1 | - | TGCAGCGTTTTAGGGTCCAGGTACAATGAGCAGTTCTTC | CSVLGSRYNEQFF
- | TRBJ1-4 | TRBV7-3 | - | TGTGCCAGCAGCTCGACACCTAATGAAAAACTGTTTTTT | CASSSTPNEKLFF
- | TRBJ2-7 | TRBV29-1 | - | TGCAGCGTTGCGGAGAGCTCCTACGAGCAGTACTTC | CSVAESSYEQYF
few | TRBJ2-3 | TRBV29-1 | - | TGCAGCGTTCGGGCCACCGGCGGTCCAGATACGCAGTATTTT | CSVRATGGPDTQYF
- | TRBJ2-7 | TRBV25-1 | - | TGTGCCAGCAGTGAAGTGGATTCTCCCTACGAGCAGTACTTC | CASSEVDSPYEQYF
- | TRBJ2-2 | TRBV4-2 | - | TGTGCCAGCAGCCAAACGGAGGGAGGGGAGCTGTTTTTT | CASSQTEGGELFF
few | TRBJ2-4 | TRBV7-2 | TRBD2 | TGTGCCAGCAGCCCGGGGAGCGGGAGGGGCATTCAGTACTTC | CASSPGSGRGIQYF
- | TRBJ2-7 | TRBV14 | - | TGTGCCAGCAGCCAAGCTCCGACGACTCGTTACGAGCAGTACTTC | CASSQAPTTRYEQYF
few | TRBJ1-3 | TRBV7-9 | - | TGTGCCAGCAGCGAACCGGGTGACACCATATATTTT | CASSEPGDTIYF
- | TRBJ1-2 | TRBV30 | TRBD1 | TGTGCCTGGAGTGTACTCCATGACAGGGGGTCGTTTGGCTACACCTTC | CAWSVLHDRGSFGYTF
- | TRBJ2-7 | TRBV7-6 | - | TGTGCCAGTCAAGCACAGGGCAGTTCCTACGAGCAGTACTTC | CASQAQGSSYEQYF
- | TRBJ2-2 | TRBV2 | - | TGTGCCAGCAGTGACGAGAACACCGGGGAGCTGTTTTTT | CASSDENTGELFF
few | TRBJ2-1 | TRBV15 | - | TGTGCCACCAGAAAGAGGGTAGGACTCAACACGTTCTTC | CATRKRVGLNTFF
- | TRBJ1-2 | TRBV7-2 | TRBD1 | TGTGCCAGCAGCCCCGGGACAGGTTCTTATGGCTACACCTTC | CASSPGTGSYGYTF
- | TRBJ1-6 | TRBV6-5 | - | TGTGCCAGCAGGGTGGAGGGGGACTATAATTCACCCCTCCACTTT | CASRVEGDYNSPLHF
few | TRBJ2-3 | TRBV5-4 | - | TGTGCCAGCGGGCCGGGGGCTAGAGATACGCAGTATTTT | CASGPGARDTQYF
- | TRBJ1-5 | TRBV28 | - | TGTGCCAGCAGTTATCGATTGTACGATCAGCCCCAGCATTTT | CASSYRLYDQPQHF
few | TRBJ2-7 | TRBV6-5 | - | TGTGCCAGCGGGCGCCTTCACTCCTACGAGCAGTACTTC | CASGRLHSYEQYF
- | TRBJ2-7 | TRBV5-1 | - | TGCGCCAGCAGCTTGGATGGACAATACTACGAGCAGTACTTC | CASSLDGQYYEQYF
few | TRBJ2-1 | TRBV4-3 | TRBD1 | TGCGCCAGCAGCCAAGATGTGACAGGGGAGCAAGATGAGCAGTTCTTC | CASSQDVTGEQDEQFF
few | TRBJ2-5 | TRBV15 | - | TGTGCCACCAGCAGAGTGGAGGGCCCACCAAAAGAGACCCAGTACTTC | CATSRVEGPPKETQYF